This is a list of T cell receptor beta chains from one sample in a study of spatial heterogeneity in lung cancer. TCRdb reprocessed the 5' RACE reads with MiXCR, giving one entry per CDR3 protein. This sample has about 36,000 distinct CDR3 sequences, with 7% to 7.5% found just once. The material sequenced was PBMCs, taken at surgery. All receptors derive from a female donor with early-stage non-small cell lung cancer. CDR3s include the opening cysteine and the closing phenylalanine or tryptophan. The order of the fields is V gene, clone size, D gene, J gene, CDR3 protein. A D gene is named only where the DNA matches it firmly. Some rows have no size entry. The others give once, few or many, or a class for an expanded clone.

TRBV11-3,few,.,TRBJ1-5,CASSLDKETERSQPQHF
TRBV7-2,many,.,TRBJ1-2,CASSFLRDGYTF
TRBV27,.,.,TRBJ2-7,CASSTGARGTYEQYF
TRBV28,.,TRBD1,TRBJ1-5,CASGTGEYQPQHF
TRBV4-2,many,TRBD2,TRBJ2-1,CASSQVVGTSGLEQFF
TRBV19,many,TRBD1,TRBJ1-4,CASSLTGDRVNEKLFF
TRBV3-1,.,.,TRBJ2-1,CASSRTESSYNEQFF
TRBV20-1,few,TRBD2,TRBJ2-5,CSARGLAGAVSETQYF
TRBV6-5,many,TRBD1,TRBJ1-2,CASSYEFGTGPTNYGYTF
TRBV4-1,.,.,TRBJ2-2,CASSQEGGRMTGELFF
TRBV20-1,many,.,TRBJ1-4,CSAAIGTLAEKLFF
TRBV30,.,TRBD1,TRBJ1-1,CAWRRDPDRALNTEAFF
TRBV7-9,medium-sized,.,TRBJ2-3,CASSSPAADTQYF
TRBV11-3,.,.,TRBJ2-3,CASSLDQRADTQYF
TRBV5-1,many,.,TRBJ2-1,CASSRGDSRNEQFF
TRBV7-9,few,TRBD2,TRBJ2-3,CASSLPSRGHSGDKPTDTQYF
TRBV5-1,.,TRBD1,TRBJ2-1,CASSLDEGGNYNEQFF
TRBV28,.,.,TRBJ2-7,CASTNFWDHEQYF
TRBV7-6,many,TRBD2,TRBJ2-2,CASSFLPLAGGPSTGELFF
TRBV19,few,TRBD1,TRBJ1-5,CASPLKTGEANQPQHF
TRBV19,few,TRBD2,TRBJ2-2,CASSTRTSGRITGELFF
TRBV18,.,TRBD1,TRBJ2-7,CASSPGTGGTEQYF
TRBV11-2,many,.,TRBJ2-5,CASSLALASGAQYF
TRBV27,many,TRBD2,TRBJ2-7,CASRPEREGAYEQYF
TRBV7-9,.,.,TRBJ1-2,CASSLMGAGYTF
TRBV3-1,few,.,TRBJ2-2,CASSQAPSANTGELFF
TRBV6-1,few,.,TRBJ1-2,CATPLTLNYGYTF
TRBV6-2/TRBV6-3,.,TRBD2,TRBJ2-5,CASRSGGPPSVETQYF
TRBV21-1,.,.,TRBJ1-4,CASSKGEGDCDEKLFF
TRBV20-1,many,.,TRBJ2-1,CSVPKLGSYNEQFF
TRBV6-1,many,.,TRBJ1-6,CASSEAPMGSGTPLHF
TRBV29-1,.,.,TRBJ2-5,CSVVALRETQYF
TRBV20-1,many,TRBD1,TRBJ1-2,CSARTGQGYGYTF
TRBV29-1,.,.,TRBJ1-2,CSAGTSTVYYGYTF
TRBV5-6,.,.,TRBJ1-5,CASSGARGQPQHF
TRBV4-1,many,.,TRBJ2-3,CASSQVIDTQYF
TRBV7-2,.,.,TRBJ2-5,CASSLFETQYF
TRBV27,many,.,TRBJ2-1,CATSRGDSYNEQFF
TRBV15,.,.,TRBJ1-1,CATSRDLRAGNTEAFF
TRBV14,few,.,TRBJ2-7,CASSQAGRAYEQYF
TRBV6-2/TRBV6-3,many,.,TRBJ1-1,CASSLRRTEAFF
TRBV2,few,.,TRBJ2-7,CASSGQSGTYEQYF
TRBV28,few,.,TRBJ2-7,CASSLPLASSIYEQYF
TRBV16,many,.,TRBJ1-2,CASSPDSDYGYTF
TRBV29-1,many,TRBD1,TRBJ1-1,CSVAGQVNTEAFF
TRBV18,many,.,TRBJ2-1,CASSQTGTPMGQFF
TRBV6-1,few,TRBD1,TRBJ1-2,CASSEIVGRTGRYGYTF
TRBV2,few,TRBD1,TRBJ2-7,CASRRQGAVYEQYF
TRBV5-1,.,.,TRBJ2-6,CASRSYSGANVLTF
TRBV20-1,many,.,TRBJ1-6,CSARPFSYNSPLHF
TRBV7-9,few,TRBD2,TRBJ2-1,CASSPTSGGWNEQFF
TRBV6-5,many,.,TRBJ1-5,CASNPGRYNAGNQPQHF
TRBV20-1,many,TRBD1,TRBJ1-2,CSAPKQGAGYGYTF